This T cell receptor (beta chain) was sequenced for a study of blood T cell repertoires in COVID-19. Study-level background: Sites across the United States, Italy and Spain contributed samples from acute and convalescent COVID-19.

Per the original methods: Amplifying reference gene primers gave estimates of nucleated cell counts. The assay was immunoSEQ multiplex PCR, and TCRdb's table has in-frame clones only and misses some. The V and J calls and clone size are taken from that table; D and trimming were inferred from the DNA. The sample lists 50,000 to 75,000 clones, 73% seen once, with around 18% in the top ten. CDR1 is WNHNN, CDR2 SYGVQD, per germline (reference sequence). V was pared by 8 bases and J by 10 bases, with 9 bases of the junction left unmatched. This CDR3 is 14 amino acids long. The chain joins TRBV10-1 to TRBJ2-1; 12 bases fit TRBD2. The receptor was isolated from a woman in her fifties or sixties with active or convalescent COVID-19. The sequenced sample was peripheral blood. The CDR3 loop is CASGGTSGWKEQFF. In nucleotides, the CDR3 is TGCGCCAGCGGGGGGACTAGCGGGTGGAAGGAGCAGTTCTTC.